The 9 T cell receptor beta chains reported below all come from one sample, sequenced in a study of shared clonotypes between healthy human individuals. Clones were sequenced by immunoSEQ multiplex PCR, and TCRdb holds only the in-frame ones, with some missing. Among roughly 1.4 million clones listed, 97% to 99% were seen once. Sequencing was performed on naive CD4+ T cells sorted from blood. The subset here: CD45RA+ positively selected. The receptors originated from a man aged 25 to 40 in good health.

The rearrangement joins TRBV29-1 to TRBJ2-7; D possibly corresponds to TRBD1 (5 bases). The germline V gene encodes CDR1 SQVTM and CDR2 ANQGSEA. V lost 5 bases and J 4 bases, leaving 15 bases between the germline ends. The CDR3 contains 13 residues. Written as DNA, the CDR3 is TGCAGCGTTTCGACAGCACAAAGGTACGAGCAGTACTTC. It translates to CSVSTAQRYEQYF.

The chain uses TRBV15 and TRBJ2-1; the D gene is possibly TRBD1 (5 bases). CDR3 size: 13 residues. V lost 3 bases to trimming and J lost 7 bases, with 10 bases between them. Germline V gene lookup returns CDR1 LNHNV and CDR2 YYDKDF (reference sequence). The CDR3 region is CATSSFKGNEQFF. CDR3 DNA sequence: TGTGCCACCAGCAGTTTCAAGGGGAATGAGCAGTTCTTC.

This rearrangement joins TRBV2 to TRBJ2-4; 7 nucleotides align to TRBD1. V trimming: 6 bases; J trimming: 3 bases; junction bases outside the gene matches: 2. This CDR3 has 13 amino acids. In germline, CDR1 is SNHLY, CDR2 FYNNEI. CDR3 region: CASRGDSKNIQYF. As DNA, the CDR3 is TGTGCCAGCAGAGGGGACAGCAAAAACATTCAGTACTTC.

V is TRBV30 and J is TRBJ2-2, with 8 bases fitting TRBD2. The CDR3 has 15 amino acids. The V and J ends lost 3 bases and 5 bases, in that order; junction bases with no gene match: 8. Germline V gives CDR1 GTSNPN, CDR2 SVGIG (reference sequence). In DNA, the CDR3 is TGTGCCTGGAGGCCGGGAGGGCCCGTAACCGGGGAGCTGTTTTTT. It yields the protein CAWRPGGPVTGELFF.

This clone was recorded only once. The genes are TRBV7-2 and TRBJ1-6, with a possible D match to TRBD1 (5 bases). Trimming left V 5 bases short and J 10 bases short, with 9 bases between. The germline V gene has CDR1 SGHTA and CDR2 FQGNSA. The CDR3 covers 12 residues. This CDR3 reads CASSGRDSPLHF. The DNA of the CDR3 is TGTGCCAGCAGCGGCAGGGACTCACCCCTCCACTTT.

The V call is TRBV11-3, the J call TRBJ2-3; 7 bases line up with TRBD1. Losses at the gene ends were 5 bases for V and 2 bases for J; bases not matched to a gene: 4. This CDR3 is built from 14 residues. CDR1 SGHNT and CDR2 YENEEA come from the germline V gene. Here the CDR3 reads CASSRTGDTDTQYF. CDR3 DNA: TGTGCCAGCAGCCGGACAGGCGACACAGATACGCAGTATTTT.

This sequence joins TRBV29-1 and TRBJ2-7, with D perhaps TRBD1 or TRBD2 (5 bases each). From germline, CDR1 is SQVTM and CDR2 ANQGSEA. CDR3 length equals 14 residues. The V end was cut by 6 bases, the J end by 0 bases, with 15 bases between. CDR3 DNA sequence: TGCAGCGTCGGGACGGATCCGAGCTCCTACGAGCAGTACTTC. Translation: CSVGTDPSSYEQYF.

V gene TRBV7-9 combines with J gene TRBJ1-3; unclear D gene. Germline loops: CDR1 SEHNR, CDR2 FQNEAQ (reference sequence). The CDR3 is made up of 14 amino acids. Trimming removed 3 bases from V and 0 bases from J, with 6 bases in between. The CDR3 loop reads CASSFRSSGNTIYF. The CDR3 DNA follows: TGTGCCAGCAGCTTCAGGAGCTCTGGAAACACCATATATTTT.

The chain carries TRBV7-3 and TRBJ2-7; TRBD2 might be the D (6 bases). Germline V gene sequence: CDR1 SGHTA, CDR2 FQGTGA. The CDR3 has 15 residues. Trimming took 2 bases from V and 6 from J, leaving 17 bases between them. CDR3 sequence (DNA): TGTGCCAGCAGCTTAGAACCGGCGGGGTACAGCGAGCAGTACTTC. This sequence encodes CASSLEPAGYSEQYF.